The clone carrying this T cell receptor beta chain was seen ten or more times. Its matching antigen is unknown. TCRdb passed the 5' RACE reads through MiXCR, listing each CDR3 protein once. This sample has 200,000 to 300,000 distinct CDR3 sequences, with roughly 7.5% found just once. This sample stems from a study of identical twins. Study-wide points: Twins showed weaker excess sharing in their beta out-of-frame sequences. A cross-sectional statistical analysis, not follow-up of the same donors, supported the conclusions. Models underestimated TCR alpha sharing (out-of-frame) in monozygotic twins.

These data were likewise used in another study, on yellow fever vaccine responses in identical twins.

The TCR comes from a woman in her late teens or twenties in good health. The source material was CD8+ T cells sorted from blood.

CDR3 DNA sequence: TGCAGTGCGCGGGACAGGCAGAACACTGAAGCTTTCTTT. Its protein product is CSARDRQNTEAFF. This sequence joins TRBV20-1 and TRBJ1-1; 8 bases line up with TRBD1. V dropped 6 bases and J dropped 1; count of bases not matched to a gene: 4. This CDR3 spans 13 amino acids. The germline gives CDR1 DFQATT, CDR2 SNEGSKA (reference sequence).